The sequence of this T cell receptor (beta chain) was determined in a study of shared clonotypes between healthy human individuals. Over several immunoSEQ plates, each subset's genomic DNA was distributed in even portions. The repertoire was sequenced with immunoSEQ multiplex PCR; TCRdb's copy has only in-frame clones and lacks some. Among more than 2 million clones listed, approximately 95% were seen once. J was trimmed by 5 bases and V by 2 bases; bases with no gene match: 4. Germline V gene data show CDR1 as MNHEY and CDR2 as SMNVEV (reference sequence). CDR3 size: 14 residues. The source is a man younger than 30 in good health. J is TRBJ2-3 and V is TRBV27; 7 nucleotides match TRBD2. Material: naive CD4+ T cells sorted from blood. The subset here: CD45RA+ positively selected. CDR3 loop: CASSLDWGGDTQYF. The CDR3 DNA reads TGTGCCAGCAGTTTAGACTGGGGGGGAGATACGCAGTATTTT.